The 21 T cell receptor beta chains below come from one sample, sequenced in a study of blood T cells in healthy people across ages. Alongside a J-beta primer mix, a sample-barcoded 5' primer served in a second PCR lasting roughly 6 to 11 cycles. Via MiXCR, TCRdb re-called the 5' RACE reads, giving one row per CDR3 protein. The sample records approximately 940,000 distinct CDR3 sequences, about 48% being singletons. Sequencing was performed on blood. The receptors come from a man younger than 45 in good health.

There are a few counts of this clonotype. V usage is TRBV12-3 or TRBV12-4 and J usage is TRBJ2-1, with 13 bases identical to TRBD2. Losses at the gene ends were 2 bases for V and 7 bases for J; bases not matched to a gene: 5. The CDR3 length is 16 residues. The CDR3 reads CASSLSRTSGGNEQFF. The CDR3 DNA reads TGTGCCAGCAGTTTATCCCGGACTAGCGGGGGTAATGAGCAGTTCTTC.

The rearrangement uses TRBV6-2 or TRBV6-3 and TRBJ2-1, with 10 bases fitting TRBD2. Trimming took 6 bases from V and 6 from J; bases not matched to a gene: 8. CDR1 is MNHEY and CDR2 is SVGEGT in the germline V gene. The CDR3 extends over 15 amino acids. CDR3 loop: CASSLLAGVGNEQFF. The CDR3 coding sequence is TGTGCCAGCAGCCTCCTAGCGGGGGTTGGCAATGAGCAGTTCTTC.

This clonotype came up a few times. J is TRBJ2-1 and V is TRBV11-2; the match to TRBD1 covers 10 bases. The germline CDR1 and CDR2 sequences are SGHAT and FQNNGV. J was trimmed by 6 bases and V by 8 bases; bases with no gene match: 7. The CDR3 runs to 14 residues. CDR3 amino acids: CASGRDRGFNEQFF. In DNA, the CDR3 is TGTGCCAGCGGCCGGGACAGGGGCTTCAATGAGCAGTTCTTC. The complete variable domain, with remaining parts taken from reference TRBV11-2 and TRBJ2-1, reads EAGVAQSPRYKIIEKRQSVAFWCNPISGHATLYWYQQILGQGPKLLIQFQNNGVVDDSQLPKDRFSAERLKGVDSTLKIQPAKLEDSAVYLCASGRDRGFNEQFFGPGTRLTVL.

The chain links TRBV20-1 to TRBJ1-2; 9 nucleotides line up with TRBD1. Germline values: CDR1 DFQATT, CDR2 SNEGSKA (reference sequence). V trimming: 0 bases; J trimming: 4 bases; junction bases outside the gene matches: 9. There are 16 residues in the CDR3. In DNA form, the CDR3 reads TGCAGTGCTAGAGATTCGAATACAGGGGGCGGCTATGGCTACACCTTC. It specifies CSARDSNTGGGYGYTF.

This sequence joins TRBV27 and TRBJ2-5; D ambiguous. The V gene's germline CDR1 is MNHEY and CDR2 SMNVEV (reference sequence). This CDR3 comprises 15 residues. Trimming cost V 3 bases and J 5 bases, with 16 bases left between them. The CDR3 protein is CASSFSRSSGETQYF. The CDR3 DNA reads as TGTGCCAGCAGTTTTTCTCGGTCCTCGGGTGAGACCCAGTACTTC.

This clonotype was observed a handful of times. This chain joins TRBV6-1 and TRBJ1-6; no clear D. Looked up from germline, CDR1 is MNHNS and CDR2 is SASEGT. The V gene lost 3 bases and the J gene lost 0 bases, with 9 bases spanning the gap. CDR3 length: 16 amino acids. In DNA, the CDR3 is TGTGCCAGCAGTGAGAAGCAGAGCTCCTATAATTCACCCCTCCACTTT. Amino acids: CASSEKQSSYNSPLHF.

The table lists this clonotype with many counts. The V call is TRBV29-1, the J call TRBJ1-1; maybe TRBD1 (5 bases). There are 10 residues in the CDR3. Germline CDR1 reads SQVTM; CDR2 reads ANQGSEA. Trimming stripped 6 bases from V and 8 bases from J, with 10 bases between. The DNA for the CDR3 is TGCAGCGTCGAATCAGGGGAAGCTTTCTTT. It translates to CSVESGEAFF.

This clonotype occurred a few times. This chain links TRBV3-1 with TRBJ2-7; 7 bases line up with TRBD1. Losses at the gene ends were 1 base for V and 5 bases for J; bases not matched to a gene: 5. The CDR3 consists of 14 residues. Germline V lookup: CDR1 LGHDT, CDR2 YNNKEL (reference sequence). CDR3 protein: CASSQVNRGHEQYF. DNA for the CDR3: TGTGCCAGCAGCCAAGTAAACAGGGGACACGAGCAGTACTTC.

The chain recombines TRBV5-6 with TRBJ1-2; D is uncertain. CDR3 size: 13 residues. V lost 2 bases, J lost 4 bases, and 9 bases lay in between. From germline, CDR1 is SGHDT and CDR2 YYEEEE. In DNA form, the CDR3 reads TGTGCCAGCAGCTTTTACGGATCCTATGGCTACACCTTC. Protein product: CASSFYGSYGYTF.

The V and J genes are TRBV18 and TRBJ2-7, with TRBD1 as a possible D gene (6 bases). This CDR3 region has 15 residues. Trimming removed 3 bases from V and 0 bases from J, with 12 bases in between. Germline V gene lookup returns CDR1 KGHSH and CDR2 LQKENI. The CDR3 DNA sequence: TGTGCCAGCTCACCTGCGACAGGCAACTCCTACGAGCAGTACTTC. Its protein is CASSPATGNSYEQYF.

This sequence joins TRBV7-2 and TRBJ2-5, with D uncertain. Germline-derived CDR1 and CDR2 are SGHTA and FQGNSA. The CDR3 runs to 17 residues. V was cut by 1 base and J by 4 bases, with 19 bases left in between. DNA of the CDR3: TGTGCCAGCAGCTTAGTAGGCTACCGGTACGAACGAGAGACCCAGTACTTC. Encoded protein: CASSLVGYRYERETQYF.

The chain couples TRBV5-1 to TRBJ2-3; D is unclear. The CDR3 loop spans 14 amino acids. V gave up 4 bases and J gave up 3 bases, with 12 bases separating them. Looked up from germline, CDR1 is SGHRS and CDR2 is YFSETQ. CDR3: CASSDRNPTDTQYF. In DNA form, the CDR3 reads TGCGCCAGCAGCGACCGTAATCCGACAGATACGCAGTATTTT.

This chain links TRBV12-3 or TRBV12-4 with TRBJ2-7; tentative D call: TRBD2 (7 bases). Matching the DNA end better, TRBJ2-5 makes the J call doubtful. CDR3 length: 14 amino acids. This CDR3 is CASSLAGGPQTQYF. The CDR3 bases are TGTGCCAGCAGTTTAGCGGGGGGGCCACAGACCCAGTACTTC.

This clonotype was observed a handful of times. The rearrangement links TRBV12-3 or TRBV12-4 to TRBJ2-1; a possible D gene is TRBD1 (6 bases). V was pared by 7 bases and J by 2 bases, with 12 bases between. The CDR3 is made up of 14 amino acids. In nucleotides, the CDR3 is TGTGCCAGCACCTGGGCAGGGGCCTACAATGAGCAGTTCTTC. It yields the protein CASTWAGAYNEQFF.

This clonotype occurred a few times. The chain employs TRBV29-1 and TRBJ1-1; D might be TRBD1 (6 bases). CDR3 size: 17 residues. Germline V lookup: CDR1 SQVTM, CDR2 ANQGSEA. With 3 bases removed from V and 5 bases from J, the gap between germline ends came to 25 bases. In DNA, the CDR3 is TGCAGCGTTGATATTAGGAGGGCGTCTTTTCAGGGGACTGAAGCTTTCTTT. Translating it yields CSVDIRRASFQGTEAFF.

The chain employs TRBV14 and TRBJ1-1, with unresolved D. CDR3 length equals 13 residues. Germline V gives CDR1 SGHDN, CDR2 FVKESK. V was shortened by 0 bases and J by 7 bases, with 9 bases between the two germline ends. The CDR3 DNA is TGTGCCAGCAGCCAAGACCAAGCTAATGAAGCTTTCTTT. It encodes CASSQDQANEAFF.

This clonotype has more than one count but fewer than ten. J is TRBJ1-6 and V is TRBV20-1; D gene unclear. The CDR3 covers 15 residues. Trimming removed 5 bases from V and 10 bases from J, with 21 bases in between. CDR1 is DFQATT, CDR2 SNEGSKA, per germline (reference sequence). CDR3: CSAVHGSAESSPLHF. For the CDR3, the DNA is TGCAGTGCTGTACACGGGTCGGCGGAGTCCTCACCCCTCCACTTT.

This rearrangement joins TRBV11-2 to TRBJ1-4, with a tentative D call TRBD1 (6 bases). V was cut by 1 base and J by 8 bases, with 11 bases left in between. Germline CDR1 and CDR2: SGHAT and FQNNGV. The CDR3 runs 14 residues. CDR3 nucleotides: TGTGCCAGCAGCTTAGTCAGGGGTGACGAAAAACTGTTTTTT. Protein product: CASSLVRGDEKLFF.

The chain uses TRBV11-2 and TRBJ1-1, with D tentatively TRBD1 (6 bases). The germline V gene encodes CDR1 SGHAT and CDR2 FQNNGV. This CDR3 comprises 16 residues. Trimming took off 1 base at V and 0 bases at J, with 12 bases between the two ends. In nucleotides, the CDR3 is TGTGCCAGCAGCTTAGTAGGGGGACACCTGAACACTGAAGCTTTCTTT. Residues: CASSLVGGHLNTEAFF. The full variable domain, its missing parts supplied by reference TRBV11-2 and TRBJ1-1, is EAGVAQSPRYKIIEKRQSVAFWCNPISGHATLYWYQQILGQGPKLLIQFQNNGVVDDSQLPKDRFSAERLKGVDSTLKIQPAKLEDSAVYLCASSLVGGHLNTEAFFGQGTRLTVV.

This chain joins TRBV5-1 and TRBJ2-1; perhaps TRBD1 as D (6 bases). V gave up 5 bases and J gave up 4 bases, with 13 bases separating them. CDR1 is SGHRS, CDR2 YFSETQ, per germline. The CDR3 consists of 14 residues. In DNA form, the CDR3 reads TGCGCCAGCAGACAACAGGGAGATTACAATGAGCAGTTCTTC. Translation gives CASRQQGDYNEQFF.

This clonotype occurred a few times. V is TRBV7-2 and J is TRBJ1-1, with D possibly being TRBD1 (6 bases). Germline V gene sequence: CDR1 SGHTA, CDR2 FQGNSA. The CDR3 covers 17 residues. Trimming pared 1 base from V and 6 bases from J, leaving 21 bases between. For the CDR3, the DNA is TGTGCCAGCAGCTTAGAGGGGTCGGGGGGCGTTCACCCTGAAGCTTTCTTT. It specifies CASSLEGSGGVHPEAFF.